The 10 T cell receptor beta chains below all came from one sample that was sequenced in a study of blood T cells in healthy people across ages. For the second PCR, which ran for roughly 7 to 11 cycles, a sample-barcoded 5' primer and a J-beta primer mix were used. MiXCR, applied by TCRdb to the 5' RACE reads, yields one record per CDR3 protein. The sample has over 700,000 distinct CDR3 sequences, approximately 25% seen once. This sample also belongs to another study, concerning T cells of mothers and their children.

Sequenced material: blood. These receptors were obtained from a boy aged 5 to 17 in good health.

A few counts support this clonotype. Here the CDR3 DNA reads TGTGCCAGCAGTCGGACTAGCGGGGAGGTGTCCAAAAACATTCAGTACTTC. Residues: CASSRTSGEVSKNIQYF. The V call is TRBV12-3 or TRBV12-4, the J call TRBJ2-4; 12 bases fit TRBD2. The CDR3 sequence is 17 residues long. Trimming cost V 5 bases and J 2 bases; bases outside gene matches: 7.

The chain carries TRBV29-1 and TRBJ2-5; TRBD2 agrees at 12 bases. The last part of the DNA fits TRBJ2-1 better; the J call may be wrong. Germline loops: CDR1 SQVTM, CDR2 ANQGSEA. CDR3 size: 15 residues. CDR3 in DNA: TGCAGCGTTGAAGATCCCCTAGCGGGAGGGAATGAGCAGTTCTTC. Translation gives CSVEDPLAGGNEQFF.

V gene TRBV6-2 or TRBV6-3 combines with J gene TRBJ1-2; D might be TRBD1 (6 bases). Germline CDR1 is MNHEY and CDR2 is SVGEGT. Trimming pared 2 bases from V and 4 bases from J, leaving 11 bases between. The CDR3 sequence is 14 residues long. The CDR3 protein is CASSYPGAGYGYTF. CDR3 DNA: TGTGCCAGCAGTTACCCGGGGGCTGGCTATGGCTACACCTTC.

This clonotype has more than one count but fewer than ten. This chain links TRBV12-3 or TRBV12-4 with TRBJ2-7; D tentatively reads TRBD1 or TRBD2 (5 bases each). Between the trimmed V and J ends, which lost 2 bases and 9 bases, there was a span of 14 bases. The CDR3 sequence is 13 residues long. The CDR3 loop reads CASSLSGGSVQYF. The CDR3 DNA reads as TGTGCCAGCAGTTTATCTGGGGGATCGGTGCAGTACTTC.

The genes are TRBV29-1 and TRBJ1-2; D unclear. The V gene's germline CDR1 is SQVTM and CDR2 ANQGSEA. Trimming left V 4 bases short and J 4 bases short, with 13 bases between. This CDR3 is 13 amino acids long. CDR3 sequence (DNA): TGCAGCGTTGGTATGGGTATGAGCTATGGCTACACCTTC. Encoded protein: CSVGMGMSYGYTF.

The chain joins TRBV27 to TRBJ2-1, with a possible D match to TRBD2 (6 bases). Gene TRBJ2-7 matches the end of the DNA better, so the J call may be wrong. The CDR3 runs 14 residues. Per the germline V gene, CDR1 is MNHEY and CDR2 is SMNVEV (reference sequence). CDR3 amino acids: CASSLSMEGNEQYF. For the CDR3, the DNA is TGTGCCAGCAGTTTATCGATGGAGGGTAACGAGCAGTACTTC.

The gene calls are TRBV20-1 and TRBJ1-4; the match to TRBD1 covers 7 bases. Germline loops: CDR1 DFQATT, CDR2 SNEGSKA (reference sequence). With 1 base clipped from V and 3 bases from J, the junction kept 8 bases outside the gene matches. The CDR3 length is 16 residues. CDR3 in DNA: TGCAGTGCTAGAGTAGAGGGGGCGAAAGCTAATGAAAAACTGTTTTTT. Translation: CSARVEGAKANEKLFF.

The rearrangement links TRBV5-1 to TRBJ1-4; D is uncertain. The germline V and J ends were trimmed by 7 bases and 4 bases, with 11 bases remaining between them. CDR3 length equals 13 residues. Germline CDR1 and CDR2: SGHRS and YFSETQ. The CDR3 spells CASALGINEKLFF. DNA of the CDR3: TGCGCCAGCGCCCTAGGGATTAATGAAAAACTGTTTTTT.

The V gene is TRBV2, the J gene TRBJ2-5, with D maybe TRBD2 (6 bases). Trimming took 5 bases from V and 3 from J, leaving 13 bases between them. Germline CDR1 reads SNHLY; CDR2 reads FYNNEI. The CDR3 has 14 amino acids. DNA for the CDR3: TGTGCCAGCAGTCTCACTAGCTGGGAAGAGACCCAGTACTTC. This translates into CASSLTSWEETQYF. Full variable domain (remainder filled in from reference TRBV2 and TRBJ2-5): EPEVTQTPSHQVTQMGQEVILRCVPISNHLYFYWYRQILGQKVEFLVSFYNNEISEKSEIFDDQFSVERPDGSNFTLKIRSTKLEDSAMYFCASSLTSWEETQYFGPGTRLLVL.

This clonotype was detected a few times. This chain connects TRBV6-5 to TRBJ1-5; D might be TRBD1 (5 bases). V gave up 0 bases and J gave up 0 bases, with 21 bases separating them. This CDR3 has 20 amino acids. Germline V gives CDR1 MNHEY, CDR2 SVGAGI. CDR3 nucleotide sequence: TGTGCCAGCAGTTACTCGGCAGGGACTTCCGGAGGGGATAGCAATCAGCCCCAGCATTTT. Protein: CASSYSAGTSGGDSNQPQHF.